The rows below give T cell receptor beta chains drawn from one sample of a study of shared clonotypes between healthy human individuals. Some clones are missing from TCRdb's copy, which holds only in-frame ones; the method was immunoSEQ multiplex PCR. The profile shows about 1.4 million clones, approximately 96% of them singletons. Sequencing was performed on naive CD4+ T cells sorted from blood. The receptors were gathered from a man under 40 in good health. Both conserved end residues are part of each CDR3. Clone size is not always given. Where it is, it says once, few, many or a class for expanded clones.

V: TRBV6-5
size: NA
J: TRBJ1-3
CDR3: CASSRVTGGNTIYF

V: TRBV28
size: NA
J: TRBJ2-7
CDR3: CASTRRGYEQYF

V: TRBV27
size: NA
J: TRBJ2-1
CDR3: CASSRGFGEQFF

V: TRBV5-1
size: NA
J: TRBJ2-2
CDR3: CASSLVGRELFF

V: TRBV19
size: NA
J: TRBJ2-1
CDR3: CASSNTGGIHNEQFF

V: TRBV11-2
size: NA
J: TRBJ2-1
CDR3: CASSLDRNNEQFF

V: TRBV5-6
size: NA
J: TRBJ1-1
CDR3: CASSWDGAFWDTEAFF

V: TRBV27
size: NA
J: TRBJ2-2
CDR3: CASRNRGLGTGELFF

V: TRBV11-3
size: NA
J: TRBJ2-7
CDR3: CASSLVRDRGHEQYF

V: TRBV20-1
size: NA
J: TRBJ2-1
CDR3: CSAPEWSEQFF

V: TRBV9
size: NA
J: TRBJ2-2
CDR3: CASSARVGELFF

V: TRBV15
size: NA
J: TRBJ1-5
CDR3: CATSRIPESQHF

V: TRBV28
size: once
J: TRBJ1-2
CDR3: CASSLSDGYTF

V: TRBV5-1
size: NA
J: TRBJ2-5
CDR3: CASSLERAGAAQYF

V: TRBV11-2
size: NA
J: TRBJ1-2
CDR3: CASSLQPGDGYTF

V: TRBV5-4
size: NA
J: TRBJ2-1
CDR3: CASSFPGYNEQFF

V: TRBV25-1
size: NA
J: TRBJ1-5
CDR3: CASSEPGRVGQPQHF

V: TRBV27
size: NA
J: TRBJ1-2
CDR3: CATRRTGTYGYTF

V: TRBV18
size: NA
J: TRBJ2-1
CDR3: CASCPRPYNEQFF